The rows below give T cell receptor beta chains drawn from one sample of a study of shared clonotypes between healthy human individuals. Some clones are missing from TCRdb's copy, which holds only in-frame ones; the method was immunoSEQ multiplex PCR. The sample includes over 2 million clones, approximately 95% of them seen just once. Material: naive CD8+ T cells sorted from blood. The receptors here all came from a man younger than 35 in good health. Each CDR3 is given with its conserved first and last residue. D genes are given only for firm matches. Size values are once, few and many counts, or a class for expanded clones, and some rows have none.

j_call,d_call,clone_size,v_call,cdr3_aa,cdr3_nt
TRBJ2-7,TRBD2,-,TRBV4-3,CASSQGTSATYEQYF,TGCGCCAGCAGCCAAGGGACTAGCGCCACCTACGAGCAGTACTTC
TRBJ2-7,TRBD1,-,TRBV9,CASSVAGTGIGEQYF,TGTGCCAGCAGCGTAGCTGGGACAGGGATTGGGGAGCAGTACTTC
TRBJ2-4,-,-,TRBV7-6,CASSPGGIQYF,TGTGCCAGCAGCCCTGGGGGCATTCAGTACTTC
TRBJ1-3,-,-,TRBV2,CASRSDGTSGNTIYF,TGTGCCAGCAGATCGGACGGTACCTCTGGAAACACCATATATTTT
TRBJ2-3,-,-,TRBV6-5,CASSTDSTDTQYF,TGTGCCAGCAGTACGGATAGCACAGATACGCAGTATTTT
TRBJ2-7,-,-,TRBV5-6,CASSLVEAYEQYF,TGTGCCAGCAGCTTGGTTGAGGCCTACGAGCAGTACTTC
TRBJ2-7,-,-,TRBV6-1,CASSEAGTLNEQYF,TGTGCCAGCAGTGAAGCAGGGACTCTCAACGAGCAGTACTTC
TRBJ2-7,-,-,TRBV27,CASSRTATYEQYF,TGTGCCAGCAGTCGGACAGCCACCTACGAGCAGTACTTC
TRBJ2-5,-,-,TRBV6-5,CASSYGAQAAETQYF,TGTGCCAGCAGTTACGGGGCCCAGGCGGCAGAGACCCAGTACTTC
TRBJ2-2,TRBD2,-,TRBV9,CASSAPSGGDTGELFF,TGTGCCAGCAGCGCCCCAAGTGGGGGGGACACCGGGGAGCTGTTTTTT
TRBJ2-3,-,-,TRBV4-3,CASSQGMDSTDTQYF,TGCGCCAGCAGCCAGGGAATGGATAGCACAGATACGCAGTATTTT
TRBJ2-2,-,-,TRBV5-1,CAITSGQGSNTGELFF,TGCGCCATTACTAGCGGACAGGGGTCCAACACCGGGGAGCTGTTTTTT
TRBJ2-7,TRBD1,-,TRBV4-1,CASSQTQGRYYEQYF,TGCGCCAGCAGCCAGACACAGGGGCGTTACTACGAGCAGTACTTC
TRBJ1-5,TRBD1,-,TRBV15,CATSTGTDSNQPQHF,TGTGCCACCAGTACAGGGACAGATAGCAATCAGCCCCAGCATTTT
TRBJ2-7,-,-,TRBV6-5,CASSYSVGPYEQYF,TGTGCCAGCAGTTACTCTGTGGGCCCCTACGAGCAGTACTTC
TRBJ2-7,TRBD2,-,TRBV27,CASTAGGAGSNEQYF,TGTGCCAGCACAGCGGGAGGGGCGGGGTCGAACGAGCAGTACTTC
TRBJ2-7,TRBD1,-,TRBV10-1,CASSSSGTGLFEQYF,TGCGCCAGCTCCTCCTCCGGGACAGGGCTCTTCGAGCAGTACTTC
TRBJ1-1,-,-,TRBV4-1,CASSQVGFYTEAFF,TGCGCCAGCAGCCAAGTAGGGTTTTACACTGAAGCTTTCTTT
TRBJ2-3,TRBD2,-,TRBV7-8,CASSALLAGVTDTQYF,TGTGCCAGCAGCGCACTACTAGCGGGGGTTACAGATACGCAGTATTTT
TRBJ2-1,TRBD2,-,TRBV4-3,CASSQFSGNYEQFF,TGCGCCAGCAGCCAATTCAGCGGGAACTATGAGCAGTTCTTC
TRBJ1-5,TRBD1,-,TRBV28,CASSHGQGFSNQPQHF,TGTGCCAGCAGCCACGGACAGGGGTTCAGCAATCAGCCCCAGCATTTT
TRBJ2-3,-,-,TRBV5-1,CASSRQVTNTDTQYF,TGCGCCAGCAGCCGACAGGTAACAAACACAGATACGCAGTATTTT
TRBJ2-7,-,-,TRBV6-5,CASSYSGPLEQYF,TGTGCCAGCAGTTACTCTGGTCCTCTCGAGCAGTACTTC
TRBJ1-1,-,few,TRBV11-2,CASSLDLDGWLNTEAFF,TGTGCCAGCAGCTTAGATTTAGATGGTTGGCTGAACACTGAAGCTTTCTTT
TRBJ2-7,TRBD2,-,TRBV19,CASSTLRLAGSYEQYF,TGTGCCAGTAGTACGCTAAGACTAGCGGGTTCCTACGAGCAGTACTTC
TRBJ2-3,TRBD2,-,TRBV13,CASSLPAGGPNTDTQYF,TGTGCCAGCAGCTTACCAGCGGGGGGGCCCAACACAGATACGCAGTATTTT
TRBJ2-7,-,-,TRBV5-5,CASAPAGANTYEQYF,TGTGCCAGCGCTCCGGCCGGGGCGAACACCTACGAGCAGTACTTC
TRBJ2-3,TRBD2,-,TRBV30,CAWSVGLAGPNRADTQYF,TGTGCCTGGAGCGTGGGACTAGCGGGGCCAAACCGAGCGGATACGCAGTATTTT
TRBJ2-7,-,-,TRBV29-1,CSALGNEQYF,TGCAGCGCCTTAGGTAACGAGCAGTACTTC